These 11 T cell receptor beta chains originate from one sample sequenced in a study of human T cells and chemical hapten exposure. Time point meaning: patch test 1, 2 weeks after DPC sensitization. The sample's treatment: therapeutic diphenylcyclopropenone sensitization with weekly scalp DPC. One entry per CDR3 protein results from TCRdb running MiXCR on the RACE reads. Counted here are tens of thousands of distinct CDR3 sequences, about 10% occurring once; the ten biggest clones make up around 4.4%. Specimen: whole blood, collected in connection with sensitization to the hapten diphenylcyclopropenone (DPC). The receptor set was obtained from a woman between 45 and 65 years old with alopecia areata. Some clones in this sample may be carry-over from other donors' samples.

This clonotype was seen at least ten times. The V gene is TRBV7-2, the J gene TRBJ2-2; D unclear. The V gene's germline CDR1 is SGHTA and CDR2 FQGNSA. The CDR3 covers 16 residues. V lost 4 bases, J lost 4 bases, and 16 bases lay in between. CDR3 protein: CASSSEGWRSTGELFF. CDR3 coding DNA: TGTGCCAGCAGCTCTGAAGGGTGGAGAAGCACCGGGGAGCTGTTTTTT.

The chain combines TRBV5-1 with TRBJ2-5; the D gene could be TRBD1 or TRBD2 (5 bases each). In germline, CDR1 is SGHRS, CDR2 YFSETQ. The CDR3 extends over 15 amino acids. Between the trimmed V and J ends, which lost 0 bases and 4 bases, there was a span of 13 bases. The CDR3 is CASSLAGTQGETQYF. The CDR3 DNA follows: TGCGCCAGCAGCTTGGCCGGGACCCAGGGAGAGACCCAGTACTTC.

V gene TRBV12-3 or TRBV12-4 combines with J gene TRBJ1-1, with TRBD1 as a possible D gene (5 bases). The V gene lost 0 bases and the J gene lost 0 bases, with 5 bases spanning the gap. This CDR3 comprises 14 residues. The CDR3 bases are TGTGCCAGCAGTTTAGCACAGGTGAACACTGAAGCTTTCTTT. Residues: CASSLAQVNTEAFF.

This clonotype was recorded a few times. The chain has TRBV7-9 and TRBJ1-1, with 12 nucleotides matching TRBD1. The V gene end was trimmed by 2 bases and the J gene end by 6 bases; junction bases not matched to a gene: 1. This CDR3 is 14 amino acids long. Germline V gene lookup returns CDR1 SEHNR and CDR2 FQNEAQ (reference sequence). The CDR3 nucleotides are TGTGCCAGCAGCTTAAGGGACAGGGGGCCTGAAGCTTTCTTT. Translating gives CASSLRDRGPEAFF. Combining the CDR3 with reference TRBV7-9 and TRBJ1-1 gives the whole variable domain DTGVSQNPRHKITKRGQNVTFRCDPISEHNRLYWYRQTLGQGPEFLTYFQNEAQLEKSRLLSDRFSAERPKGSFSTLEIQRTEQGDSAMYLCASSLRDRGPEAFFGQGTRLTVV.

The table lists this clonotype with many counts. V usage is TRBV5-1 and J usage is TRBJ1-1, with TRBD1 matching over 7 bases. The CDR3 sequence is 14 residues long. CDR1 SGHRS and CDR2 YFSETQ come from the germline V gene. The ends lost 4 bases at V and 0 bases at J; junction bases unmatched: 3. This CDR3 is CASSRGQMNTEAFF. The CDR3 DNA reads TGCGCCAGCAGCAGGGGACAGATGAACACTGAAGCTTTCTTT.

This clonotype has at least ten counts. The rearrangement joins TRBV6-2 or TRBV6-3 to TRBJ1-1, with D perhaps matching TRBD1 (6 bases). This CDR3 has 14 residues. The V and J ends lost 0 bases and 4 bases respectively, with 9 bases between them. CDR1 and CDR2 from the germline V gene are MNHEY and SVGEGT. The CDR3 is CASSYSRGSTEAFF. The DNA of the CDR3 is TGTGCCAGCAGTTACTCGAGGGGGAGCACTGAAGCTTTCTTT.

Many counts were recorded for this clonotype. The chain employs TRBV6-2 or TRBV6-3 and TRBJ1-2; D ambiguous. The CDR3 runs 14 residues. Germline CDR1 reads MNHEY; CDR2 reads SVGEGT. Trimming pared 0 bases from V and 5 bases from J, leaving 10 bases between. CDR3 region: CASSYSGRSYGYTF. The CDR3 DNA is TGTGCCAGCAGTTACTCCGGCAGGAGTTATGGCTACACCTTC.

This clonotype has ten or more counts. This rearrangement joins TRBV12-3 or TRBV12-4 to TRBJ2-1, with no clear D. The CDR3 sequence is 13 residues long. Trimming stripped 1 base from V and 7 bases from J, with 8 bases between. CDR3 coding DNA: TGTGCCAGCAGTTTAGGAGCTGGGAATGAGCAGTTCTTC. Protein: CASSLGAGNEQFF.

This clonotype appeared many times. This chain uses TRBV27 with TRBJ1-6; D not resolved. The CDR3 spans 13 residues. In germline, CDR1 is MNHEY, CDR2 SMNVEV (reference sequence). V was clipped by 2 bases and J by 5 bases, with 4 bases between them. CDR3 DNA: TGTGCCAGCAGTTTAGACGATAATTCACCCCTCCACTTT. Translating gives CASSLDDNSPLHF.

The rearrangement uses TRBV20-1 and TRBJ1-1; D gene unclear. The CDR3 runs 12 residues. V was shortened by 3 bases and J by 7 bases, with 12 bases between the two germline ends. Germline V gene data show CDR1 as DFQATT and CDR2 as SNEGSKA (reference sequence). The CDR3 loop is CSASRRAGEAFF. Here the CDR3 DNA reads TGCAGTGCTAGTAGGAGGGCGGGTGAAGCTTTCTTT.

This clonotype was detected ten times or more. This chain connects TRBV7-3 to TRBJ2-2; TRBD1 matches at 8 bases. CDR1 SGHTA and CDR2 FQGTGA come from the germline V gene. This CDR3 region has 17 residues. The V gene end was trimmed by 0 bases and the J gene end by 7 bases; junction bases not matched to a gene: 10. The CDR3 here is CASSLTRAGGELGELFF. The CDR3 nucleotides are TGTGCCAGCAGCTTAACCAGGGCAGGGGGCGAGCTCGGGGAGCTGTTTTTT.